This entry lists 8 T cell receptor beta chains sequenced from one sample in a study of T cell responses to AZD1222 COVID-19 vaccine. Produced via immunoSEQ multiplex PCR; TCRdb's table is partial and in-frame only. Here the sample spans approximately 110,000 clones, about 91% being singletons. The material sequenced was peripheral blood, taken on day 0 of AZD1222 vaccination. The receptors stem from an adult in good health.

The genes are TRBV29-1 and TRBJ1-2; TRBD1 aligns across 11 bases. Germline-derived CDR1 and CDR2 are SQVTM and ANQGSEA. V was clipped by 7 bases and J by 5 bases; unmatched bases: 9. CDR3 length: 14 residues. The CDR3 coding sequence is TGCAGCGCTCTGCCCGGACAGGGGGCGTATGGCTACACCTTC. Protein: CSALPGQGAYGYTF.

The chain joins TRBV15 to TRBJ1-4; maybe TRBD1 (6 bases). Looked up from germline, CDR1 is LNHNV and CDR2 is YYDKDF (reference sequence). V was pared by 5 bases and J by 15 bases, with 13 bases between. The CDR3 extends over 11 amino acids. CDR3 sequence reads: CATSGGGQLFF. The CDR3 DNA reads as TGTGCCACCAGCGGGGGGGGCCAGTTGTTTTTT.

The CDR3 DNA sequence: TGCGCCAGCAGCCAAGTCAGGGGGCGTGAGACCCAGTACTTC. As protein: CASSQVRGRETQYF. This chain joins TRBV4-1 and TRBJ2-5; TRBD1 aligns across 8 bases. This CDR3 comprises 14 residues. Germline assignment: CDR1 MGHRA and CDR2 YSYEKL. J lost 5 bases, V lost 1 base, and 3 bases had no gene match.

The V gene is TRBV18, the J gene TRBJ2-2; maybe TRBD1 (5 bases). Germline CDR1 reads KGHSH; CDR2 reads LQKENI. V lost 3 bases to trimming and J lost 5 bases, with 13 bases between them. This CDR3 comprises 15 residues. CDR3 sequence reads: CASSPVQELTGELFF. The CDR3 DNA reads TGTGCCAGCTCACCCGTACAGGAATTAACCGGGGAGCTGTTTTTT.

V and J are TRBV19 and TRBJ1-5; D might be TRBD1 (5 bases). Germline CDR1 and CDR2: LNHDA and SQIVND (reference sequence). V dropped 3 bases and J dropped 1 base, with 10 bases sitting between them. The CDR3 runs 15 residues. In DNA form, the CDR3 reads TGTGCCAGTAGTATGCCAGGGTGGAGCAATCAGCCCCAGCATTTT. It translates to CASSMPGWSNQPQHF.

This clone appeared a single time. V and J are TRBV7-2 and TRBJ2-2; 7 bases are shared with TRBD1. The length of the CDR3 is 15 residues. Unmatched junction bases numbered 13, after V lost 6 bases and J lost 9 bases. CDR1 is SGHTA, CDR2 FQGNSA, per germline. The CDR3 bases are TGTGCCAGCAGGCTAGGGGACAGCGATGGGAGGGAGCTGTTTTTT. Amino acid sequence: CASRLGDSDGRELFF. The variable domain in full, completed from reference TRBV7-2 and TRBJ2-2, reads GAGVSQSPSNKVTEKGKDVELRCDPISGHTALYWYRQSLGQGLEFLIYFQGNSAPDKSGLPSDRFSAERTGGSVSTLTIQRTQQEDSAVYLCASRLGDSDGRELFFGEGSRLTVL.

This clone occurred a few times. This chain joins TRBV11-3 and TRBJ2-4, with 8 positions matching TRBD1. The germline V gene has CDR1 SGHNT and CDR2 YENEEA. The CDR3 has 13 residues. V was clipped by 5 bases and J by 5 bases; unmatched bases: 2. CDR3 residues: CASSKGQENIQYF. The DNA for the CDR3 is TGTGCCAGCAGCAAGGGACAGGAAAACATTCAGTACTTC.

The chain has TRBV18 and TRBJ2-3, with 9 bases matching TRBD1. CDR3 length: 14 amino acids. Germline CDR1 reads KGHSH; CDR2 reads LQKENI. Germline trimming cut 6 bases from V and 6 bases from J; bases unmatched to any gene: 7. CDR3 region: CASSEDRGWDTQYF. DNA of the CDR3: TGTGCCAGCTCCGAGGACAGGGGATGGGATACGCAGTATTTT.